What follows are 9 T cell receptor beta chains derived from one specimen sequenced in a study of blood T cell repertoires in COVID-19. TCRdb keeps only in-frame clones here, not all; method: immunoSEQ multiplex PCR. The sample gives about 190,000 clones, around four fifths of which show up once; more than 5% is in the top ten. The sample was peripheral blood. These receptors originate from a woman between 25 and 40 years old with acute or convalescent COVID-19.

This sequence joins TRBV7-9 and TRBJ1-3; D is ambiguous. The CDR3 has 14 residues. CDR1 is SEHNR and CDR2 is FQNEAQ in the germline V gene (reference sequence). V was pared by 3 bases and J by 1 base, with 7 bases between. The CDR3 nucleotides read TGTGCCAGCAGCTTTGCGGGGTCTGGAAACACCATATATTTT. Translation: CASSFAGSGNTIYF.

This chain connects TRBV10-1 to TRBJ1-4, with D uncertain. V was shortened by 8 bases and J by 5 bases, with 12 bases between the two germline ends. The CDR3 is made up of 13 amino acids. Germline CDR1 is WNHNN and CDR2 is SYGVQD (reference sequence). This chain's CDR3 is CASSRWWNEKLFF. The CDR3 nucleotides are TGCGCCAGCTCCAGGTGGTGGAATGAAAAACTGTTTTTT.

The CDR3 reads CASSRSRGATKNIQYF. For the CDR3, the DNA is TGTGCCAGCAGTCGCTCTCGGGGGGCAACCAAAAACATTCAGTACTTC. The chain employs TRBV28 and TRBJ2-4, with D possibly being TRBD2 (7 bases). This CDR3 spans 16 amino acids. The germline CDR1 and CDR2 sequences are MDHEN and SYDVKM. V gave up 5 bases and J gave up 2 bases, with 16 bases separating them.

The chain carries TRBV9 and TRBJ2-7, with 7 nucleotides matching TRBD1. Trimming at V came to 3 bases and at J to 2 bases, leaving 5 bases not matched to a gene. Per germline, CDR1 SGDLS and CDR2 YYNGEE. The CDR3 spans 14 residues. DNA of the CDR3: TGTGCCAGCAGCGGTACCGGGACAGCCTACGAGCAGTACTTC. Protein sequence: CASSGTGTAYEQYF.

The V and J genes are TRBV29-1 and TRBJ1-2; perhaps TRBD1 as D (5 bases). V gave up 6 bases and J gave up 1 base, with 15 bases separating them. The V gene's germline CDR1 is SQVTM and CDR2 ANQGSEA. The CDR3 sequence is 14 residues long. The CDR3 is CSVGWDSGNYGYTF. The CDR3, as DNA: TGCAGCGTAGGATGGGACTCGGGTAACTATGGCTACACCTTC.

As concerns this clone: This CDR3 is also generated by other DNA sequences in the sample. DNA for the CDR3: TGCGCCAGCAGCCCCCTCGGGGCTGGGGCCAACGTCCTGACTTTC. Protein product: CASSPLGAGANVLTF. The chain joins TRBV4-1 to TRBJ2-6; weak D call: TRBD2 (5 bases). CDR1 is MGHRA and CDR2 is YSYEKL in the germline V gene. This CDR3 contains 15 residues. Trimming left V 4 bases short and J 2 bases short, with 9 bases between.

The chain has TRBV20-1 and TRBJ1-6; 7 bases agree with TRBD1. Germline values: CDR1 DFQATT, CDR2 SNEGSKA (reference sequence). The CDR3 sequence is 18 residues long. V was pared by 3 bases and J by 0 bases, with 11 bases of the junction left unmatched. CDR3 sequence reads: CSASAGGTSSSYNSPLHF. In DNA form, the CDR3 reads TGCAGTGCTAGTGCAGGGGGTACTAGTAGCTCCTATAATTCACCCCTCCACTTT.

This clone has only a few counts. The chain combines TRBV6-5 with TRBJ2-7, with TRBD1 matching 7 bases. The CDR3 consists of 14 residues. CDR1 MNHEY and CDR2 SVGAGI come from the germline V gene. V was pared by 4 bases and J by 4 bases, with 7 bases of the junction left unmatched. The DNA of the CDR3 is TGTGCCAGCAGTTCCTGGACAGGAACTTACGAGCAGTACTTC. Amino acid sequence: CASSSWTGTYEQYF.

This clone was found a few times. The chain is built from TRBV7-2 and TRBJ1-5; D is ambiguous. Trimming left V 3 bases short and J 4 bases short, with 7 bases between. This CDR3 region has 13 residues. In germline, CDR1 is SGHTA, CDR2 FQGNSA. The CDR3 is CASSFRYNQPQHF. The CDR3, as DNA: TGTGCCAGCAGCTTCAGGTATAATCAGCCCCAGCATTTT.